This T cell receptor (beta chain) was sequenced for a study of regulatory T cells in long-lasting Graves disease. For the study at large: Graves' patients who were just diagnosed had used antithyroid drugs for under 3 months.

Arm-PCR with iRepertoire HTBI primers amplified the CDR3 regions for these TCR beta libraries. TCRdb used MiXCR to reprocess the multiplex PCR reads, holding one entry per CDR3 protein. The data hold 580,000 or so distinct CDR3 sequences, with around 15% observed a single time. Trimming removed 3 bases at V and 0 bases at J, with 21 bases between. The CDR3 runs 19 residues. Per the germline V gene, CDR1 is SGHVS and CDR2 is FNYEAQ. This sample's time point: newly diagnosed GD, antithyroid drugs for less than 3 months. From PBMCs, RNA was extracted and then used to make the TCR library. This same sample was also part of a study on T cells in Graves' hyperthyroidism and ophthalmopathy.

This receptor was obtained from a man aged 18 to 35 with Graves disease. The chain recombines TRBV7-6 with TRBJ2-4; a possible D gene is TRBD1 (5 bases). Material: peripheral blood mononuclear cells (PBMCs), obtained at new diagnosis, from a patient treated with antithyroid drugs. The CDR3 sequence: CASSLGAPLDRLAKNIQYF. The DNA for the CDR3 is TGTGCCAGCAGCTTGGGCGCACCCCTCGACAGACTAGCCAAAAACATTCAGTACTTC.